This TCR beta chain was recovered during a study of immune heterogeneity within non-small cell lung tumors. Study-wide points: Local T-cell repertoire clonality was correlated with local tumor mutational burden, and the correlation was positive. It was moderate in strength but statistically significant (R roughly 0.35). For the most part, the T-cell receptor beta clonotypes present at high frequency were distinct from one individual patient to the next.

By its share, this clonotype is medium-sized. What it binds is unknown. Amplifying TCR beta CDR3 involved multiplex PCR carried out with 32 V and 13 J primers. MiXCR, run by TCRdb on the multiplex PCR reads, gives a single entry per CDR3 protein. Of some 5,600 distinct CDR3 sequences listed, less than 20% are singletons. The template for each sample was approximately 600 ng of genomic DNA, which had been extracted from bulk tumor tissue. Biopsies that were spaced far apart were taken, several per primary tumor, during surgery. Untreated, newly diagnosed non-small cell lung cancer patients underwent curative surgery. Germline CDR1 MNHEY, CDR2 SVGEGT. The CDR3 covers 17 residues. V gave up 7 bases and J gave up 2 bases; unmatched junction bases: 11.

The chain carries TRBV6-2 or TRBV6-3 and TRBJ2-7; 13 nucleotides agree with TRBD2. Source material: lung tumor tissue. The sequence was collected from a man in his forties or fifties with non-small cell lung cancer. CDR3 sequence reads: CASNLGPGLAGPYEQYF. The CDR3 DNA reads as TGTGCCAGCAACCTGGGTCCGGGACTAGCGGGACCCTACGAGCAGTACTTC.